These 9 T cell receptor beta chains were sequenced from one sample in a study of blood T cell repertoires in COVID-19. Some clones are missing from TCRdb's copy, which holds only in-frame ones; the method was immunoSEQ multiplex PCR. The table includes over 250,000 clones, approximately 90% detected once. The source material was peripheral blood. These receptors were taken from a middle-aged woman who had recovered from COVID-19.

The V and J genes are TRBV7-8 and TRBJ1-2; 7 bases line up with TRBD1. This CDR3 contains 17 residues. CDR1 SGHVS and CDR2 FQNEAQ come from the germline V gene. The junction had 16 bases not matched to a gene; V was cut back by 5 bases and J by 4 bases. The DNA of the CDR3 is TGTGCCAGCAGCCCCTACCACGGGACAGAGGGTGGCTATGGCTACACCTTC. This codes for CASSPYHGTEGGYGYTF.

The chain combines TRBV6-5 with TRBJ1-5; the D is unclear. Germline V gives CDR1 MNHEY, CDR2 SVGAGI. The CDR3 is 14 residues long. Trimming removed 2 bases from V and 4 bases from J, with 9 bases in between. The CDR3: CASSYRAGNQPQHF. The CDR3 region has the DNA TGTGCCAGCAGTTACAGGGCGGGGAATCAGCCCCAGCATTTT.

This clone was counted between two and nine times. This chain joins TRBV27 and TRBJ1-2; 8 bases align to TRBD1. The CDR3 loop spans 13 amino acids. After removal of 3 bases from V and 6 bases from J, the junction contained 3 bases not matched to a gene. The germline V gene has CDR1 MNHEY and CDR2 SMNVEV (reference sequence). The CDR3 DNA reads as TGTGCCAGCAGTTTTTGGACAGGGAATGGCTACACCTTC. Its translation is CASSFWTGNGYTF.

Only one count was recorded for this clone. The chain is built from TRBV28 and TRBJ1-1; D gene ambiguous. The CDR3 has 12 residues. Germline assignment: CDR1 MDHEN and CDR2 SYDVKM. Trimming removed 2 bases at V and 5 bases at J, with 6 bases between. DNA for the CDR3: TGTGCCAGCAGTTTAGTGCGGACTGAAGCTTTCTTT. Encoded protein: CASSLVRTEAFF.

The chain joins TRBV30 to TRBJ2-7; TRBD2 is a possible D gene (7 bases). The V gene lost 2 bases and the J gene lost 4 bases, with 12 bases spanning the gap. Germline CDR1 is GTSNPN and CDR2 is SVGIG (reference sequence). The CDR3 is made up of 13 amino acids. CDR3 region: CAWSRGAGYEQYF. CDR3 nucleotides: TGTGCCTGGAGTCGGGGGGCGGGATACGAGCAGTACTTC.

This clone was picked up one time. The rearrangement links TRBV19 to TRBJ2-3; tentative D call: TRBD1 (6 bases). Germline lookup yields CDR1 LNHDA and CDR2 SQIVND (reference sequence). Trimming took 7 bases from V and 1 from J, leaving 12 bases between them. The CDR3 sequence is 14 residues long. CDR3 protein: CASKGVGRTDTQYF. The CDR3 DNA follows: TGTGCCAGTAAGGGGGTGGGCCGCACAGATACGCAGTATTTT.

This clone occurred many times. This chain uses TRBV6-2 or TRBV6-3 with TRBJ1-5, with D unclear. This CDR3 comprises 17 residues. Per the germline V gene, CDR1 is MNHEY and CDR2 is SVGEGT. Trimming took off 0 bases at V and 0 bases at J, with 12 bases between the two ends. In DNA, the CDR3 is TGTGCCAGCAGTTACTCCTTGGCGGCCTATAGCAATCAGCCCCAGCATTTT. This encodes CASSYSLAAYSNQPQHF.

The V gene is TRBV2, the J gene TRBJ1-3; 9 bases map to TRBD1. Germline loops: CDR1 SNHLY, CDR2 FYNNEI. The CDR3 extends over 14 amino acids. The ends lost 6 bases at V and 15 bases at J; junction bases unmatched: 15. The DNA for the CDR3 is TGTGCCAGCAGAGAGGGACAGGGAGTTGTCGGTAGATATTTT. It yields the protein CASREGQGVVGRYF.

The chain joins TRBV13 to TRBJ1-2; D gene uncertain. CDR3 length: 13 amino acids. V gave up 6 bases and J gave up 7 bases, with 15 bases separating them. The germline V gene has CDR1 PRHDT and CDR2 FYEKMQ (reference sequence). As DNA, the CDR3 is TGTGCCAGCAGTTCCGGTCCTCCGGGTGGCTACACCTTC. It encodes CASSSGPPGGYTF.